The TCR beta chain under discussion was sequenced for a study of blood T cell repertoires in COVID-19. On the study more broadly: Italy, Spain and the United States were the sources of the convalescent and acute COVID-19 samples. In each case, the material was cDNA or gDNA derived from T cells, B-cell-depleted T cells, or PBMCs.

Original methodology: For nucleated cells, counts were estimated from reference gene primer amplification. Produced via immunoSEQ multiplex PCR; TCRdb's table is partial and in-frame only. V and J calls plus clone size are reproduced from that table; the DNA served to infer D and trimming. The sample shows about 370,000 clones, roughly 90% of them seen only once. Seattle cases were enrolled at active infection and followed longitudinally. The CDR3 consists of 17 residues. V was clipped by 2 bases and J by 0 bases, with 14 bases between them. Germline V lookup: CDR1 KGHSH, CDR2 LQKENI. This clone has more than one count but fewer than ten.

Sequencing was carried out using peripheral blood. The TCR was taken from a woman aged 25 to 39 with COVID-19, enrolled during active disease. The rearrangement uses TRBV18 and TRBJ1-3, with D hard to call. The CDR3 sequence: CASSPEGSGSSGNTIYF. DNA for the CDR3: TGTGCCAGCTCACCAGAAGGTTCCGGGAGCTCTGGAAACACCATATATTTT.